The rows below give T cell receptor beta chains drawn from one sample of a study of blood T cells in healthy people across ages. TCRdb itself ran the 5' RACE reads through MiXCR, one entry per CDR3 protein. This table has over a million distinct CDR3 sequences, 45% appearing once. The sequenced sample consisted of blood. The receptors here all came from a woman between 55 and 75 years old in good health. Each CDR3 is given with its conserved first and last residue. The D gene is left open where the match is weak. Clone size is not always given. Where it is, it says once, few, many or a class for expanded clones.

D gene: .; J gene: TRBJ2-7; V gene: TRBV3-1; clone size: few; CDR3 protein: CASSHGLTTYEQYF; CDR3 DNA: TGTGCCAGCAGCCATGGACTAACAACCTACGAGCAGTACTTC
D gene: TRBD2; J gene: TRBJ2-3; V gene: TRBV7-3; clone size: few; CDR3 protein: CASSLRTSGLSTDTQYF; CDR3 DNA: TGTGCCAGCAGCTTAAGGACTAGCGGGTTGAGCACAGATACGCAGTATTTT
D gene: TRBD1; J gene: TRBJ2-7; V gene: TRBV6-6; clone size: .; CDR3 protein: CASRRDRGPSYEQYF; CDR3 DNA: TGTGCCAGCAGACGGGACAGGGGCCCCTCCTACGAGCAGTACTTC
D gene: .; J gene: TRBJ2-7; V gene: TRBV28; clone size: .; CDR3 protein: CASSLGFAGEQYF; CDR3 DNA: TGTGCCAGCAGTTTAGGGTTCGCTGGCGAGCAGTACTTC
D gene: .; J gene: TRBJ2-3; V gene: TRBV7-2; clone size: .; CDR3 protein: CACSLGSTDTQYF; CDR3 DNA: TGTGCCTGCAGCTTGGGTAGCACAGATACGCAGTATTTT
D gene: .; J gene: TRBJ2-3; V gene: TRBV27; clone size: .; CDR3 protein: CASAALETTDTQYF; CDR3 DNA: TGTGCCAGCGCGGCACTAGAAACCACAGATACGCAGTATTTT
D gene: .; J gene: TRBJ2-7; V gene: TRBV20-1; clone size: .; CDR3 protein: CSASFSGASYEQYF; CDR3 DNA: TGCAGTGCTAGTTTCTCGGGGGCTTCCTACGAGCAGTACTTC
D gene: TRBD2; J gene: TRBJ2-3; V gene: TRBV7-8; clone size: .; CDR3 protein: CASSSPLPLAGGFDTQYF; CDR3 DNA: TGTGCCAGCAGCTCACCCCTCCCACTAGCGGGAGGTTTCGATACGCAGTATTTT
D gene: .; J gene: TRBJ2-5; V gene: TRBV7-2; clone size: .; CDR3 protein: CASSLYGNVDYNEQYF; CDR3 DNA: TGTGCCAGCAGCTTATATGGTAACGTAGACTACAATGAGCAGTACTTC
D gene: .; J gene: TRBJ2-7; V gene: TRBV20-1; clone size: .; CDR3 protein: CSARNHTYEQYF; CDR3 DNA: TGCAGCGCTAGGAACCATACCTACGAGCAGTACTTC
D gene: .; J gene: TRBJ1-1; V gene: TRBV20-1; clone size: .; CDR3 protein: CSATLYTEAFF; CDR3 DNA: TGCAGTGCTACTCTCTACACTGAAGCTTTCTTT
D gene: .; J gene: TRBJ2-4; V gene: TRBV7-2; clone size: many; CDR3 protein: CASSLQGHSLGYF; CDR3 DNA: TGTGCCAGCAGCTTACAGGGCCACAGCTTAGGGTACTTC
D gene: TRBD2; J gene: TRBJ2-1; V gene: TRBV5-1; clone size: .; CDR3 protein: CASSLGPSGIGETQFF; CDR3 DNA: TGCGCCAGCAGCTTGGGCCCTAGCGGGATCGGTGAGACCCAGTTCTTC
D gene: .; J gene: TRBJ1-1; V gene: TRBV6-5; clone size: many; CDR3 protein: CASSPANGNTEAFF; CDR3 DNA: TGTGCCAGCTCTCCAGCTAATGGGAACACTGAAGCTTTCTTT
D gene: TRBD1; J gene: TRBJ2-5; V gene: TRBV20-1; clone size: .; CDR3 protein: CSAPDRVVQETQYF; CDR3 DNA: TGCAGTGCACCCGACAGGGTGGTCCAAGAGACCCAGTACTTC
D gene: TRBD1; J gene: TRBJ1-6; V gene: TRBV20-1; clone size: few; CDR3 protein: CSAQAGGGLNSPLHF; CDR3 DNA: TGCAGTGCCCAGGCAGGGGGAGGACTTAATTCACCCCTCCACTTT
D gene: TRBD1; J gene: TRBJ2-1; V gene: TRBV11-2; clone size: .; CDR3 protein: CASRLKTGTYNEQFF; CDR3 DNA: TGTGCCAGCAGACTTAAGACAGGGACCTACAATGAGCAGTTCTTC
D gene: .; J gene: TRBJ1-1; V gene: TRBV20-1; clone size: .; CDR3 protein: CSAGGALEAFF; CDR3 DNA: TGCAGTGCTGGCGGGGCACTTGAAGCTTTCTTT